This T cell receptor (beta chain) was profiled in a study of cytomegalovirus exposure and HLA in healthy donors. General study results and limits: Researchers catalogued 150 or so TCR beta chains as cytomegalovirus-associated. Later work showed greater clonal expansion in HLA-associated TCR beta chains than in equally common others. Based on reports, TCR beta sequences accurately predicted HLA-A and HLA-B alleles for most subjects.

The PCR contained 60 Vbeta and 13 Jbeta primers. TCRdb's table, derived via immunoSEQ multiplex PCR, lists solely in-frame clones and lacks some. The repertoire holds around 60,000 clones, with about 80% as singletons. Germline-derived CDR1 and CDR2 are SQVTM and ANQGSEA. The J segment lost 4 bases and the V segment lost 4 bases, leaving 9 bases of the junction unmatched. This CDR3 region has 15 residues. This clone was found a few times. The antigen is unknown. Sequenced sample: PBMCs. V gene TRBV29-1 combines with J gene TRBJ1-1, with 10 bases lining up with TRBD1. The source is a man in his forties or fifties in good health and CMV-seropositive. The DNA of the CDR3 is TGCAGCGTTGGATACTATCGGACAGGGGGCACTGAAGCTTTCTTT. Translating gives CSVGYYRTGGTEAFF.